The sequence of this T cell receptor beta chain was determined in a study of T-cell memory formation after mild COVID-19. Study background: TCR clusters were mostly donor specific.

Sample barcodes and UMIs were carried by the TCR alpha and TCR beta cDNA libraries that 5'RACE generated with constant-segment primers. MiXCR, applied by TCRdb to the 5' RACE reads, yields one record per CDR3 protein. This sample has roughly 200,000 distinct CDR3 sequences, with 15% to 20% found just once. General study results and limits: The second-wave clones peaking on day 37 were not confirmed as SARS-CoV-2-specific.

Notes on this clonotype: What it binds is not known.

CDR1 MGHRA and CDR2 YSYEKL come from the germline V gene. The CDR3 has 13 amino acids. Trimming stripped 4 bases from V and 6 bases from J, with 10 bases between. The TCR sequence derives from an adult woman who had mild COVID-19 (a few samples of this study predate the infection). Cell type and time point are not known. The sample comprised PBMCs or a T cell subset sorted from them (not recorded which). The V call is TRBV4-1, the J call TRBJ1-5; possibly TRBD1 for D (5 bases). This chain's CDR3 is CASSPLGVQPQHF. DNA for the CDR3: TGCGCCAGCAGCCCCTTGGGGGTTCAGCCCCAGCATTTT.